This T cell receptor beta chain originates from a study of shared clonotypes between healthy human individuals. This clone was recorded a few times. Other DNA sequences in this specimen translate into the identical CDR3. Some clones are missing from TCRdb's copy, which holds only in-frame ones; the method was immunoSEQ multiplex PCR. Seen here are 2 million to 3 million clones, roughly nine tenths observed once, and the top ten hold 0.11% to 0.15%. The TCR sequence derives from a man younger than 35 in good health. Sequencing was performed on naive CD4+ T cells sorted from blood. Indicated subset: CD45RA+ positively selected.

CDR3 nucleotide sequence: TGCAGCGTTGTGTCGGGAGGGGAGACCCAGTACTTC. Residues: CSVVSGGETQYF. This sequence joins TRBV29-1 and TRBJ2-5; 8 nucleotides align to TRBD2. CDR3 size: 12 residues. The V gene end was trimmed by 4 bases and the J gene end by 5 bases; junction bases not matched to a gene: 3. CDR1 is SQVTM and CDR2 is ANQGSEA in the germline V gene.